A single sample is the source of the 18 T cell receptor beta chains below, sequenced in a study of T cells expressing NK-cell markers. TCRdb re-called the 5' RACE reads and gives one entry per CDR3 protein, without DNA. This table holds fewer than 400,000 distinct CDR3 sequences. The sample taken for sequencing was blood T cells: a sorted CD56 or NKG2C T cell subset, CD4+ or CD8+ T cells, or bulk PBMC T cells (not recorded which). The receptors come from a man aged 18-70 years in good health.

The chain links TRBV20-1 to TRBJ2-1; TCRdb designates TRBD1, a call that cannot be tested without DNA. Germline CDR1 and CDR2: DFQATT and SNEGSKA (reference sequence). The length of the CDR3 is 13 residues. The CDR3 here is CSARGDLGAKQFF.

The chain's CDR3 is CSVEDLGFPTDTQYF. This chain links TRBV29-1 with TRBJ2-3. This CDR3 is built from 15 residues. Germline V gives CDR1 SQVTM, CDR2 ANQGSEA.

This chain connects TRBV7-2 to TRBJ1-1. The CDR3 has 14 amino acids. Germline lookup yields CDR1 SGHTA and CDR2 FQGNSA. CDR3 residues: CASSFKRRDTEAFF.

The gene calls are TRBV7-6 and TRBJ2-5; TCRdb's D gene call, TRBD1, goes unchecked for lack of DNA. This CDR3 region has 13 residues. Germline CDR1 is SGHVS and CDR2 is FNYEAQ. The CDR3 is CASSPGWMETQYF.

This chain links TRBV12-3 or TRBV12-4 with TRBJ2-5; TCRdb picks TRBD1, but there is no DNA to check that call. CDR3 length equals 15 residues. The CDR3: CASSFRQGFQETQYF.

J is TRBJ1-3 and V is TRBV7-6. The germline V gene has CDR1 SGHVS and CDR2 FNYEAQ. CDR3 length: 16 amino acids. Here the CDR3 reads CASSLATAFSGNTIYF.

The V and J genes are TRBV2 and TRBJ2-7; the TCRdb D gene call, TRBD1, has no DNA to confirm it. CDR1 and CDR2 (germline): SNHLY, FYNNEI. The CDR3 is 16 residues long. The chain's CDR3 is CASSDRPGQGTHEQYF. Based on the CDR3 plus reference TRBV2 and TRBJ2-7, the full variable domain is EPEVTQTPSHQVTQMGQEVILRCVPISNHLYFYWYRQILGQKVEFLVSFYNNEISEKSEIFDDQFSVERPDGSNFTLKIRSTKLEDSAMYFCASSDRPGQGTHEQYFGPGTRLTVT.

This rearrangement joins TRBV12-3 or TRBV12-4 to TRBJ1-6; TCRdb outputs TRBD1, but without DNA this stays unchecked. The CDR3 covers 16 residues. The CDR3 spells CASSLQGVLGNSPLHF.

This chain connects TRBV7-2 to TRBJ2-5; lacking DNA, the TRBD2 call made by TCRdb goes unchecked. Germline V CDR1 and CDR2: SGHTA, FQGNSA. The CDR3 is 14 residues long. The CDR3: CASSESRGVETQYF.

The chain carries TRBV6-2 or TRBV6-3 and TRBJ2-3; TCRdb calls TRBD1, which cannot be checked without DNA. CDR1 is MNHEY and CDR2 is SVGEGT in the germline V gene. This CDR3 has 16 amino acids. CDR3 residues: CASSYSDRDDTDTQYF.

The V call is TRBV2, the J call TRBJ1-6; TCRdb's D call, TRBD1, is unchecked because there is no DNA. In germline, CDR1 is SNHLY, CDR2 FYNNEI. This CDR3 region has 15 residues. CDR3 amino acids: CASRKQGNQNSPLHF.

V is TRBV7-3 and J is TRBJ2-3; TCRdb indicates TRBD1, and absent DNA this call remains unverified. Germline V gives CDR1 SGHTA, CDR2 FQGTGA. This CDR3 is built from 14 residues. CDR3 in amino acids: CASSDDRGIDTQYF.

The rearrangement joins TRBV3-1 to TRBJ2-7; there is no DNA to check the TCRdb D call of TRBD1. In germline, CDR1 is LGHDT, CDR2 YNNKEL (reference sequence). The CDR3 extends over 14 amino acids. CDR3 residues: CASSQAGTSYEQYF.

The J gene is TRBJ2-5, the V gene TRBV24-1; the D call of TRBD1 rests on TCRdb alone, since no DNA is present to check it. Germline V gene lookup returns CDR1 KGHDR and CDR2 SFDVKD. This CDR3 has 15 residues. The CDR3 sequence is CATSDPVSPGGTQYF.

The rearrangement joins TRBV12-3 or TRBV12-4 to TRBJ1-6; the D call from TCRdb, TRBD1, cannot be confirmed without DNA. The CDR3 has 12 residues. CDR3 amino acids: CASRTGNSPLHF.

The J gene is TRBJ1-6, the V gene TRBV12-3 or TRBV12-4; TCRdb's D call of TRBD1 is untestable without DNA. The CDR3 is 15 amino acids. CDR3: CASTRSQGWNSPLHF.

The chain has TRBV28 and TRBJ1-5; without DNA, the TCRdb call of TRBD1 cannot be checked. Germline values: CDR1 MDHEN, CDR2 SYDVKM. This CDR3 spans 15 amino acids. The CDR3 protein is CASSARQGGNQPQHF.

The V call is TRBV12-3 or TRBV12-4, the J call TRBJ2-5; TCRdb names TRBD1, which stays unverified in the absence of DNA. This CDR3 is built from 15 residues. The CDR3 here is CASSTLGTTQETQYF.